This T cell receptor (beta chain) was recovered during a study of cytomegalovirus exposure and HLA in healthy donors. Trimming cost V 5 bases and J 0 bases, with 11 bases left between them. CDR3 length equals 14 residues. CDR1 and CDR2 from the germline V gene are GTSNPN and SVGIG (reference sequence). Broader study findings: Most observed TCR sequences were rare, whereas some public TCRs were detected in many donors.

As regards this clone: Its antigen is not known.

PCR primers comprised 60 Vbeta and 13 Jbeta primers. Profiling relied on immunoSEQ multiplex PCR, and the TCRdb table lists in-frame clones only, not all of them. The sample records 80,000 to 95,000 clones, roughly 86% being singletons. The sequencing input was PBMCs. The chain employs TRBV30 and TRBJ1-3; D not resolved. The clonotype originates from a woman younger than 35 in good health and CMV-seropositive. Here the CDR3 DNA reads TGTGCCTGGGAGGAGAATTCCTCTGGAAACACCATATATTTT. This gives the protein CAWEENSSGNTIYF.